This passage covers 18 T cell receptor beta chains from one sample sequenced in a study of lymphopenia after photon versus proton radiotherapy. The repertoire was sequenced with immunoSEQ multiplex PCR; TCRdb's copy has only in-frame clones and lacks some. The data show about 33,000 clones, with roughly 88% seen just once and 5.5% to 7.5% held by the top ten. This material consisted of peripheral blood, taken from a patient treated with photon-based radiotherapy. The receptors originated from a woman aged 45-59 years with pancreatic cancer.

The rearrangement links TRBV18 to TRBJ1-1; D is ambiguous. This CDR3 contains 13 residues. Trimming left V 0 bases short and J 5 bases short, with 7 bases between. Looked up from germline, CDR1 is KGHSH and CDR2 is LQKENI. The CDR3 region has the DNA TGTGCCAGCTCACCACCAGGGCGTACTGAAGCTTTCTTT. This translates into CASSPPGRTEAFF.

The genes are TRBV5-1 and TRBJ2-3, with unresolved D. The ends were cut back, 1 base at V and 0 bases at J, with 9 bases in the middle. This CDR3 contains 15 residues. Germline values: CDR1 SGHRS, CDR2 YFSETQ. The CDR3 nucleotides read TGCGCCAGCAGCTTGATTGGCGGTAGCACAGATACGCAGTATTTT. This translates into CASSLIGGSTDTQYF.

The rearrangement links TRBV5-6 to TRBJ1-3; the D gene is possibly TRBD1 (5 bases). This CDR3 has 18 residues. Trimming left V 4 bases short and J 1 base short, with 21 bases between. Germline V gives CDR1 SGHDT, CDR2 YYEEEE. CDR3 coding DNA: TGTGCCAGCAGCCACCGGAACAGACAGTCAAAGTCTGGAAACACCATATATTTT. This translates into CASSHRNRQSKSGNTIYF.

The chain links TRBV5-1 to TRBJ1-2, with TRBD1 matching 10 bases. From germline, CDR1 is SGHRS and CDR2 YFSETQ. V gave up 3 bases and J gave up 8 bases; unmatched junction bases: 4. The CDR3 spans 13 residues. CDR3: CASSSWTGGGYTF. CDR3 nucleotides: TGCGCCAGCAGCTCCTGGACAGGGGGAGGCTACACCTTC.

V and J are TRBV21-1 and TRBJ2-5; the table names TRBD2, a call not compared with the DNA. TRBV21-1 is annotated as a pseudogene. The CDR3 covers 13 residues. CDR3 DNA: TGTGCCACTAAAGAGGGTAGTTCAGAGACCCAGTACTTC. This sequence encodes CATKEGSSETQYF.

V and J are TRBV11-2 and TRBJ1-2; possible D gene TRBD1, 5 bases. The CDR3 is 14 residues long. Germline-derived CDR1 and CDR2 are SGHAT and FQNNGV. V dropped 3 bases and J dropped 12 bases, with 20 bases sitting between them. Here the CDR3 DNA reads TGTGCCAGCAGCTTGGGTGCGGACACCCGAAATCACACCTTC. It translates to CASSLGADTRNHTF.

A few counts support this clone. V is TRBV30 and J is TRBJ1-2; 8 bases are a match to TRBD1. The V gene end was trimmed by 1 base and the J gene end by 7 bases; junction bases not matched to a gene: 11. Germline CDR1 and CDR2: GTSNPN and SVGIG (reference sequence). The CDR3 is 15 residues long. The CDR3 nucleotides read TGTGCCTGGAGTGACCGGACAGGGCTGCCTGGTGGCTACACCTTC. Residues: CAWSDRTGLPGGYTF.

This chain links TRBV27 with TRBJ1-1, with no clear D. Per the germline V gene, CDR1 is MNHEY and CDR2 is SMNVEV (reference sequence). Trimming pared 2 bases from V and 1 base from J, leaving 8 bases between. CDR3 length: 14 residues. This CDR3 reads CASSLIGPNTEAFF. The CDR3 DNA reads as TGTGCCAGCAGTTTAATAGGACCGAACACTGAAGCTTTCTTT.

CDR3 loop: CASSFSGGTNEQFF. CDR3 DNA sequence: TGTGCCAGCAGCTTTAGCGGGGGAACCAATGAGCAGTTCTTC. The chain couples TRBV7-2 to TRBJ2-1; TRBD2 matches at 9 bases. The germline V gene encodes CDR1 SGHTA and CDR2 FQGNSA. V gave up 3 bases and J gave up 6 bases; unmatched junction bases: 3. The CDR3 loop spans 14 amino acids.

V is TRBV9 and J is TRBJ2-5; D is unresolved. The V and J ends lost 0 bases and 5 bases respectively, with 11 bases between them. The germline gives CDR1 SGDLS, CDR2 YYNGEE. The CDR3 runs to 14 residues. CDR3: CASSVGQARETQYF. CDR3 coding DNA: TGTGCCAGCAGCGTAGGCCAGGCCAGGGAGACCCAGTACTTC.

The chain joins TRBV11-2 to TRBJ2-6; D gene unclear. Germline values: CDR1 SGHAT, CDR2 FQNNGV. Trimming shortened V by 2 bases and J by 0 bases, and 14 bases separated the two germline ends. CDR3 size: 18 residues. The CDR3: CASSLRVGKRSGANVLTF. As DNA, the CDR3 is TGTGCCAGCAGCTTACGCGTCGGAAAACGCTCTGGGGCCAACGTCCTGACTTTC.

The V gene is TRBV5-6, the J gene TRBJ2-7; D perhaps matches TRBD2 (6 bases). Germline V gene lookup returns CDR1 SGHDT and CDR2 YYEEEE. CDR3 size: 14 residues. The ends were cut back, 5 bases at V and 4 bases at J, with 16 bases in the middle. CDR3: CASSVGLIIYEQYF. CDR3 sequence (DNA): TGTGCCAGCAGTGTGGGACTTATAATATACGAGCAGTACTTC.

V usage is TRBV2 and J usage is TRBJ2-7, with no clear D. The CDR3 is made up of 11 amino acids. The germline gives CDR1 SNHLY, CDR2 FYNNEI. The V end lost 1 base, the J end lost 6 bases, and 4 bases lay between the germline ends. The CDR3 here is CASSEGSEQYF. The DNA for the CDR3 is TGTGCCAGCAGTGAAGGGAGCGAGCAGTACTTC.

The chain carries TRBV19 and TRBJ2-3; 8 nucleotides agree with TRBD1. Per germline, CDR1 LNHDA and CDR2 SQIVND (reference sequence). Trimming removed 7 bases from V and 1 base from J; junction bases left unmatched: 4. The CDR3 consists of 14 residues. CDR3 loop: CASNPGGGTDTQYF. The DNA for the CDR3 is TGTGCCAGTAACCCAGGGGGCGGCACAGATACGCAGTATTTT.

The gene calls are TRBV5-4 and TRBJ1-6, with D possibly being TRBD1 (6 bases). The CDR3 length is 14 residues. V shed 0 bases and J shed 9 bases, with 10 bases lying between them. Germline V gives CDR1 SGHNT, CDR2 YYREEE (reference sequence). This CDR3 is CASSLDRVSSPLHF. CDR3 DNA: TGTGCCAGCAGCTTGGACAGGGTATCTTCACCCCTCCACTTT.

The rearrangement links TRBV10-1 to TRBJ2-1; unclear D gene. Trimming left V 0 bases short and J 4 bases short, with 13 bases between. Per germline, CDR1 WNHNN and CDR2 SYGVQD (reference sequence). The CDR3 runs 16 residues. Here the CDR3 reads CASSESAASLYNEQFF. CDR3 bases: TGCGCCAGCAGTGAGTCCGCGGCTAGTCTGTACAATGAGCAGTTCTTC.

The rearrangement uses TRBV19 and TRBJ2-4; no clear D. The V gene lost 5 bases and the J gene lost 10 bases, with 15 bases spanning the gap. The germline V gene encodes CDR1 LNHDA and CDR2 SQIVND (reference sequence). The CDR3 sequence is 13 residues long. The CDR3 DNA reads as TGTGCCAGTAGTTGGCAGAATGTGAAGATTCAGTACTTC. Its translation is CASSWQNVKIQYF.

The chain has TRBV6-5 and TRBJ2-5; no clear D gene. There are 15 residues in the CDR3. Germline lookup yields CDR1 MNHEY and CDR2 SVGAGI. V lost 0 bases and J lost 1, with 9 bases in between. In DNA, the CDR3 is TGTGCCAGCAGTTACTCACGGCCAGGCCAAGAGACCCAGTACTTC. This codes for CASSYSRPGQETQYF.